This entry lists 20 T cell receptor beta chains sequenced from one sample in a study of regulatory T cells in long-lasting Graves disease (dated by TCRdb to the early 2020s). Explained via the paper, the time point label denotes: newly diagnosed GD, antithyroid drugs for less than 3 months. For both TCR sequencing and RNA sequencing, RNA was extracted from PBMCs using TRIzol. Receptors were amplified or captured by multiplex PCR. Instrument on record: Illumina HiSeq 4000. To build TCR beta libraries, CDR3 regions were amplified by Arm-PCR using iRepertoire HTBI primers. Through fastp at Q25 and MiXCR, TCRdb rebuilt clones from the public reads, retaining in-frame beta chains. Rows merge per CDR3 protein into single entries with the most common DNA and genes. Here the sample has some 460,000 distinct CDR3 sequences; around 16% occur a single time. In total, the top ten clones hold 9% to 15% of the sample.

The data also belong to a second study, concerning T cells in Graves' hyperthyroidism and ophthalmopathy.

Sequences were derived from peripheral blood mononuclear cells (PBMCs), sampled at new diagnosis, from a patient treated with antithyroid drugs. Receptors were obtained from a man between 40 and 49 years old with Graves disease. Donor details come from another sample of the same person, matched by shared clones.

Remarks on this clonotype: This could be a read error, since a much larger clone is one nucleotide away. The V and J genes are TRBV27 and TRBJ2-5; 7 bases fit TRBD2. Germline loops: CDR1 MNHEY, CDR2 SMNVEV (reference sequence). The CDR3 contains 16 residues. V lost 5 bases to trimming and J lost 3 bases; unmatched junction nucleotides: 12. The CDR3 sequence is CASSGRTASGEETQYF. The CDR3 region has the DNA TGTGCCAGCAGTGGGCGAACGGCTAGCGGAGAAGAGACCCAGTACTTC.

This chain connects TRBV4-1 to TRBJ1-5, with D possibly matching TRBD1 (5 bases). The CDR3 extends over 16 amino acids. Germline V CDR1 and CDR2: MGHRA, YSYEKL. V lost 0 bases and J 3 bases, leaving 12 bases between the germline ends. In DNA, the CDR3 is TGCGCCAGCAGCCAAGAGATTGCAGGGAACAATCAGCCCCAGCATTTT. Translated, it gives CASSQEIAGNNQPQHF.

The table lists this clonotype with a few counts. The V gene is TRBV7-3, the J gene TRBJ1-1, with a possible D match to TRBD1 (5 bases). This CDR3 has 16 amino acids. Trimming removed 1 base from V and 2 bases from J, with 14 bases in between. Per germline, CDR1 SGHTA and CDR2 FQGTGA. The CDR3 DNA is TGTGCCAGCAGCTTAAGGGGAACAGGATTTAACACTGAAGCTTTCTTT. This translates into CASSLRGTGFNTEAFF.

This clonotype was picked up many times. The V call is TRBV18, the J call TRBJ2-3; D is tentatively TRBD1 or TRBD2 (5 bases each). The length of the CDR3 is 15 residues. Per germline, CDR1 KGHSH and CDR2 LQKENI. Between the trimmed V and J ends, which lost 6 bases and 0 bases, there was a span of 13 bases. The CDR3 is CASSQRAGSTDTQYF. CDR3 in DNA: TGTGCCAGCTCGCAGAGGGCAGGGAGCACAGATACGCAGTATTTT.

For this clonotype: A much larger clone is a single base away; this may be a read error. V and J are TRBV7-3 and TRBJ1-1, with a weak D call TRBD1 (6 bases). CDR1 is SGHTA, CDR2 FQGTGA, per germline. The V and J ends lost 0 bases and 2 bases respectively, with 16 bases between them. The CDR3 sequence is 17 residues long. CDR3 sequence: CASSLTPGGTPNTEAFF. The CDR3 bases are TGTGCCAGCAGCTTAACACCGGGGGGCACGCCAAACACTGAAGCTTTCTTT.

With regard to this clonotype: This may be a read error: a much more frequent sequence differs by one nucleotide. V usage is TRBV28 and J usage is TRBJ2-1; D ambiguous. V lost 2 bases and J 10 bases, leaving 18 bases between the germline ends. This CDR3 spans 15 amino acids. Germline V CDR1 and CDR2: MDHEN, SYDVKM. The CDR3 sequence is CASSLGQTLIYEQFF. The CDR3 DNA sequence: TGTGCCAGCAGTTTAGGTCAGACACTAATTTACGAGCAGTTCTTC.

This clonotype occurred a few times. The DNA for the CDR3 is TGCAGTGCTAGTGACAGGACAGGGGGTTCCTCCTACAATGAGCAGTTCTTC. Translation: CSASDRTGGSSYNEQFF. The gene calls are TRBV20-1 and TRBJ2-1; 10 bases fit TRBD1. Germline values: CDR1 DFQATT, CDR2 SNEGSKA (reference sequence). The ends lost 3 bases at V and 0 bases at J; junction bases unmatched: 8. The CDR3 runs to 17 residues.

The chain is built from TRBV29-1 and TRBJ1-4; unclear D gene. Germline V gene data show CDR1 as SQVTM and CDR2 as ANQGSEA. Trimming took 4 bases from V and 5 from J, leaving 11 bases between them. This CDR3 has 13 amino acids. In DNA, the CDR3 is TGCAGCGTTGGGGAAATGGGGAATGAAAAACTGTTTTTT. Translating gives CSVGEMGNEKLFF.

Worth noting for this clonotype: A much larger clone lies a single base off, so this may be a read error. This chain uses TRBV7-3 with TRBJ2-7; 9 bases match TRBD1. The CDR3 is 15 residues long. Germline V gene data show CDR1 as SGHTA and CDR2 as FQGTGA. The CDR3 nucleotides are TGTGCCGGCAGCTTATCTGGGACAGGGTGGTACGAGCAGTACTTC. Encoded protein: CAGSLSGTGWYEQYF.

Here the CDR3 reads CATSREGGGYNEQFF. The CDR3 DNA sequence: TGTGCCACCAGCCGAGAGGGGGGGGGCTACAATGAGCAGTTCTTC. The chain carries TRBV24-1 and TRBJ2-1, with a possible D match to TRBD2 (7 bases). This CDR3 spans 15 amino acids. CDR1 and CDR2 (germline): KGHDR, SFDVKD. Trimming left V 7 bases short and J 3 bases short, with 15 bases between.

The CDR3 loop reads CASRTHWNSGSYNEQFF. CDR3 bases: TGTGCCAGCAGAACCCACTGGAATAGCGGGAGTTACAATGAGCAGTTCTTC. V and J are TRBV12-3 or TRBV12-4 and TRBJ2-1, with 9 positions matching TRBD2. This CDR3 has 17 amino acids. The junction had 13 bases not matched to a gene; V was cut back by 6 bases and J by 4 bases.

The rearrangement links TRBV7-2 to TRBJ2-3; D uncertain. V lost 1 base and J lost 2, with 13 bases in between. The CDR3 covers 16 residues. Germline V gives CDR1 SGHTA, CDR2 FQGNSA. CDR3 residues: CASSLEGPIYTDTQYF. The CDR3 bases are TGTGCCAGCAGCTTAGAAGGGCCGATTTACACAGATACGCAGTATTTT.

This clonotype was counted ten times or more. V and J are TRBV15 and TRBJ2-7; 11 bases line up with TRBD2. Germline V gene lookup returns CDR1 LNHNV and CDR2 YYDKDF (reference sequence). This CDR3 is 15 amino acids long. The junction had 4 bases not matched to a gene; V was cut back by 0 bases and J by 6 bases. The CDR3 nucleotides read TGTGCCACCAGCAGAGAAACTAGCGGGAGCCGCGAGCAGTACTTC. It translates to CATSRETSGSREQYF.

In this sample, this clonotype turned up many times. The rearrangement joins TRBV18 to TRBJ2-4, with 10 bases fitting TRBD2. Germline lookup yields CDR1 KGHSH and CDR2 LQKENI. V lost 3 bases and J lost 6; bases outside the gene matches: 2. The CDR3 has 14 residues. CDR3 sequence reads: CASSPASGRNIQYF. CDR3 DNA sequence: TGTGCCAGCTCACCCGCTAGCGGGAGAAACATTCAGTACTTC.

This clonotype has only a few counts. A much larger clone sits a single nucleotide away, making a read error possible. The chain has TRBV2 and TRBJ2-5; no reliable D call. The CDR3 runs 14 residues. Between the trimmed V and J ends, which lost 3 bases and 1 base, there was a span of 9 bases. From germline, CDR1 is SNHLY and CDR2 FYNNEI. CDR3 nucleotides: TGTGCCAGCAGTGACGACTCGTGCCAAGAGACCCAGTACTTC. Translation gives CASSDDSCQETQYF.

There are many counts of this clonotype. The chain is built from TRBV28 and TRBJ2-2, with unresolved D. Germline V lookup: CDR1 MDHEN, CDR2 SYDVKM. The V gene lost 6 bases and the J gene lost 2 bases, with 4 bases spanning the gap. The CDR3 is made up of 12 amino acids. The CDR3 loop is CASSQNTGELFF. CDR3 bases: TGTGCCAGCAGCCAAAACACCGGGGAGCTGTTTTTT.

This clonotype occurred many times. A read error may account for a junction end that differs from germline. The V gene is TRBV5-1, the J gene TRBJ1-2, with unresolved D. The V gene's germline CDR1 is SGHRS and CDR2 YFSETQ. The CDR3 is 13 residues long. The CDR3 loop reads CASSLGGRHGYTF. CDR3 bases: TGTGCCAGCAGCTTGGGTGGGCGGCATGGCTACACCTTC.

In its sample, this clonotype was seen a few times. The chain links TRBV12-3 or TRBV12-4 to TRBJ2-2; D ambiguous. The V and J ends lost 3 bases and 4 bases respectively, with 6 bases between them. The CDR3 contains 13 residues. CDR3 protein: CASSFTLTGELFF. The CDR3, as DNA: TGTGCCAGCAGTTTCACCCTCACCGGGGAGCTGTTTTTT.

The chain uses TRBV6-5 and TRBJ2-2; 11 nucleotides line up with TRBD1. Germline V gene data show CDR1 as MNHEY and CDR2 as SVGAGI. This CDR3 contains 17 residues. The V gene end was trimmed by 4 bases and the J gene end by 5 bases; junction bases not matched to a gene: 9. CDR3 nucleotides: TGTGCCAGCAGTTGGACAGGGGGCGTGATTGGTACCGGGGAGCTGTTTTTT. This encodes CASSWTGGVIGTGELFF.

This clonotype was seen many times. This chain uses TRBV11-2 with TRBJ2-3; 8 nucleotides agree with TRBD2. CDR3 length equals 15 residues. V lost 3 bases and J lost 6; bases outside the gene matches: 8. The germline CDR1 and CDR2 sequences are SGHAT and FQNNGV. The chain's CDR3 is CASSFRAGVSDTQYF. The CDR3 DNA reads TGTGCCAGCAGCTTTCGAGCGGGAGTAAGTGATACGCAGTATTTT.